A single sample gave rise to the 9 T cell receptor beta chains below, sequenced in a study of T cell responses to AZD1222 COVID-19 vaccine. TCRdb keeps only in-frame clones here, not all; method: immunoSEQ multiplex PCR. The profile shows over 70,000 clones, approximately 92% of them singletons. This specimen consisted of peripheral blood, obtained 28 days after the second AZD1222 dose. These receptors came from an adult who received the AZD1222 COVID-19 vaccine.

This sequence joins TRBV27 and TRBJ2-7; either TRBD1 or TRBD2 may supply D (5 bases each). V was pared by 4 bases and J by 0 bases, with 16 bases between. The CDR3 has 16 amino acids. Germline-derived CDR1 and CDR2 are MNHEY and SMNVEV (reference sequence). CDR3 in DNA: TGTGCCAGCAGTTCCCCGGGGCGAAAGAGCTCCTACGAGCAGTACTTC. Residues: CASSSPGRKSSYEQYF.

This chain links TRBV6-5 with TRBJ2-2, with TRBD1 matching over 7 bases. Germline V CDR1 and CDR2: MNHEY, SVGAGI. The CDR3 is 15 residues long. J gave up 0 bases and V 7 bases, and 5 bases lay outside the gene matches. The CDR3 spells CASNDRAPNTGELFF. The CDR3 region has the DNA TGTGCCAGCAACGACAGGGCCCCGAACACCGGGGAGCTGTTTTTT.

V is TRBV19 and J is TRBJ1-3; D unclear. Trimming took off 4 bases at V and 0 bases at J, with 28 bases between the two ends. CDR1 LNHDA and CDR2 SQIVND come from the germline V gene (reference sequence). This CDR3 is 21 amino acids long. The CDR3 loop is CASSTDRNHLRAINSGNTIYF. CDR3 nucleotides: TGTGCCAGTAGTACAGACCGCAACCATCTTAGGGCCATAAACTCTGGAAACACCATATATTTT.

V usage is TRBV5-4 and J usage is TRBJ2-7; 7 positions match TRBD2. J was trimmed by 6 bases and V by 6 bases; bases with no gene match: 12. The germline V gene has CDR1 SGHNT and CDR2 YYREEE (reference sequence). The CDR3 extends over 14 amino acids. The CDR3 sequence: CASKEGGGAGEQYV. The CDR3 DNA is TGTGCCAGCAAAGAGGGCGGGGGTGCGGGCGAGCAGTACGTC.

The gene calls are TRBV6-5 and TRBJ2-7; D is possibly TRBD1 or TRBD2 (5 bases each). Germline V CDR1 and CDR2: MNHEY, SVGAGI. Between the trimmed V and J ends, which lost 10 bases and 1 base, there was a span of 14 bases. CDR3 length: 13 amino acids. The CDR3 is CATVGDGSYEQYF. As DNA, the CDR3 is TGTGCCACCGTGGGGGACGGATCCTACGAGCAGTACTTC.

This clone was observed a few times. This chain uses TRBV5-8 with TRBJ2-1, with 12 nucleotides matching TRBD2. The junction had 4 bases not matched to a gene; V was cut back by 3 bases and J by 6 bases. The CDR3 covers 15 residues. Germline CDR1 and CDR2: SGHTS and YDEGEE. The chain's CDR3 is CASSSSLAGGNEQFF. The CDR3 coding sequence is TGTGCCAGCAGCTCTTCACTAGCGGGGGGCAATGAGCAGTTCTTC.

As for this clone: At one boundary the junction diverges from the germline segment, which might be a read error. The chain is built from TRBV6-5 and TRBJ2-5; 7 bases line up with TRBD1. The CDR3 sequence is 14 residues long. Germline CDR1 is MNHEY and CDR2 is SVGAGI. This CDR3 is CASSNSRGPGTQYF. In DNA form, the CDR3 reads TGTGCCAGCAGTAACTCGAGGGGGCCGGGGACCCAGTACTTC.

This chain uses TRBV18 with TRBJ1-2; 8 bases fit TRBD1. Trimming at V came to 4 bases and at J to 3 bases, leaving 4 bases not matched to a gene. The CDR3 is made up of 14 amino acids. Germline lookup yields CDR1 KGHSH and CDR2 LQKENI. DNA of the CDR3: TGTGCCAGCTCACTTGGACAGGGAGACTATGGCTACACCTTC. Amino acid sequence: CASSLGQGDYGYTF.

The chain joins TRBV12-3 or TRBV12-4 to TRBJ2-1, with 15 positions matching TRBD2. Trimming at V came to 6 bases and at J to 14 bases, leaving 5 bases not matched to a gene. The CDR3 runs to 13 residues. The DNA of the CDR3 is TGTGCCAGCAGCGGACTAGCGGGAGGGACCAAGTTCTTC. Residues: CASSGLAGGTKFF.